This T cell receptor beta chain is drawn from a study of CDR3 diversity in severe acne. This clonotype occurred a few times. Trimming stripped 0 bases from V and 0 bases from J, with 5 bases between. The CDR3 extends over 15 amino acids. The germline V gene has CDR1 MDHEN and CDR2 SYDVKM. TCRdb recomputed calls from the PCR reads with MiXCR, one row per CDR3 protein. The sample has over 90,000 distinct CDR3 sequences; 51% are singletons. The V and J genes are TRBV28 and TRBJ1-4; D not resolved. The origin of this receptor is a male donor with acne. Sequencing was performed on blood. Written as DNA, the CDR3 is TGTGCCAGCAGTTTATGGAGGGCAACTAATGAAAAACTGTTTTTT. The encoded protein is CASSLWRATNEKLFF.